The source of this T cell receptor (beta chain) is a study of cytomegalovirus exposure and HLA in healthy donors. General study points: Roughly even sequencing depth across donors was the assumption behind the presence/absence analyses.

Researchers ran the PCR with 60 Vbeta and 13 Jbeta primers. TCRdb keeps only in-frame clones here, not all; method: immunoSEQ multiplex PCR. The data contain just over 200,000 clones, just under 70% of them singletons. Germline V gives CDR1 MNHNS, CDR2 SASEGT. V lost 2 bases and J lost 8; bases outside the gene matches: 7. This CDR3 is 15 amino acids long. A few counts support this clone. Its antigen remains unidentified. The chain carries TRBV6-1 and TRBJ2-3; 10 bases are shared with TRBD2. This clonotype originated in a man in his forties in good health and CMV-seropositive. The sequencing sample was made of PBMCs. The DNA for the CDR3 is TGTGCCAGCAGTGAACGAGCGGGGGGGCCTGCTACGCAGTATTTT. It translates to CASSERAGGPATQYF.